This entry lists 25 T cell receptor beta chains sequenced from one sample in a study of OX40 agonist ivuxolimab in advanced cancers. TCRdb's table, derived via immunoSEQ multiplex PCR, lists solely in-frame clones and lacks some. Here the sample spans roughly 70,000 clones, around 90% being singletons. The sequences come from CD4+ or CD8+ T cells sorted from blood, collected in a trial of the OX40 agonist ivuxolimab. The receptors were sampled from an adult with an advanced solid tumor such as melanoma, head and neck, liver or kidney cancer.

CDR3 in amino acids: CASSQEGARGSGNTIYF. In DNA form, the CDR3 reads TGCGCCAGCAGCCAAGAAGGGGCCAGGGGCTCTGGAAACACCATATATTTT. This chain links TRBV4-1 with TRBJ1-3, with TRBD1 as a possible D gene (6 bases). The germline gives CDR1 MGHRA, CDR2 YSYEKL. The CDR3 totals 17 residues. Trimming left V 0 bases short and J 0 bases short, with 12 bases between.

The rearrangement links TRBV15 to TRBJ2-7; the match to TRBD1 covers 8 bases. The V segment lost 4 bases and the J segment 12 bases; nucleotides outside the gene matches: 11. This CDR3 is built from 13 residues. Germline V gene data show CDR1 as LNHNV and CDR2 as YYDKDF (reference sequence). The CDR3 sequence: CATSIGQGISRYF. The CDR3 DNA sequence: TGTGCCACCAGCATTGGACAGGGAATTTCGAGGTACTTC.

The CDR3 is CASSETSGVDVETQYF. In DNA form, the CDR3 reads TGTGCCAGCAGTGAGACTAGCGGGGTGGATGTGGAGACCCAGTACTTC. The chain joins TRBV2 to TRBJ2-5; 11 positions match TRBD2. Germline V gene lookup returns CDR1 SNHLY and CDR2 FYNNEI. CDR3 length: 16 amino acids. With V trimmed by 3 bases and J by 5 bases, 8 bases remained unmatched.

The V gene is TRBV4-1, the J gene TRBJ2-7; the D gene is possibly TRBD1 (5 bases). Germline V gene lookup returns CDR1 MGHRA and CDR2 YSYEKL. The CDR3 is 15 residues long. Trimming cost V 3 bases and J 0 bases, with 12 bases left between them. The CDR3 DNA reads TGCGCCAGCAGCCAGCGACAGATTCTCTCCTACGAGCAGTACTTC. Residues: CASSQRQILSYEQYF.

The chain links TRBV11-3 to TRBJ2-7; D is unresolved. This CDR3 has 14 amino acids. Trimming took off 3 bases at V and 6 bases at J, with 15 bases between the two ends. From germline, CDR1 is SGHNT and CDR2 YENEEA. The CDR3: CASSFIRAGSEQYF. As DNA, the CDR3 is TGTGCCAGCAGCTTTATTCGAGCCGGGTCCGAGCAGTACTTC.

The V and J genes are TRBV5-1 and TRBJ1-1; 7 positions agree with TRBD1. The CDR3 has 14 amino acids. V lost 3 bases to trimming and J lost 6 bases; unmatched junction nucleotides: 8. Germline assignment: CDR1 SGHRS and CDR2 YFSETQ. CDR3 nucleotide sequence: TGCGCCAGCAGCTGGGGGACAGAGATAGCTGAAGCTTTCTTT. Protein: CASSWGTEIAEAFF.

This rearrangement joins TRBV6-5 to TRBJ1-1; a weak D match, TRBD1 (6 bases). V lost 6 bases to trimming and J lost 1 base, with 9 bases between them. CDR1 is MNHEY and CDR2 is SVGAGI in the germline V gene. The CDR3 contains 13 residues. In DNA, the CDR3 is TGTGCCAGCAGGGGACACCCGAACACTGAAGCTTTCTTT. Protein product: CASRGHPNTEAFF.

This clone showed up just a few times. J is TRBJ1-2 and V is TRBV9, with D unresolved. The V end lost 3 bases, the J end lost 3 bases, and 9 bases lay between the germline ends. Looked up from germline, CDR1 is SGDLS and CDR2 is YYNGEE. This CDR3 spans 13 amino acids. For the CDR3, the DNA is TGTGCCAGCAGCGCCGGTCGGGACTATGGCTACACCTTC. As protein: CASSAGRDYGYTF.

The V and J genes are TRBV5-5 and TRBJ1-1, with no clear D. Germline assignment: CDR1 SGHKS and CDR2 YYEKEE (reference sequence). V lost 4 bases to trimming and J lost 1 base, with 11 bases between them. This CDR3 has 14 residues. The CDR3 bases are TGTGCCAGCAGCCGTGAGATAAGGAACACTGAAGCTTTCTTT. It is translated as CASSREIRNTEAFF.

This clone has just one count. The chain joins TRBV5-8 to TRBJ2-7; unclear D gene. The V end was cut by 2 bases, the J end by 2 bases, with 11 bases between. The CDR3 totals 14 residues. CDR1 SGHTS and CDR2 YDEGEE come from the germline V gene. The CDR3 coding sequence is TGTGCCAGCAGCTTATTAGCCGCTGCCTACGAGCAGTACTTC. Residues: CASSLLAAAYEQYF.

J is TRBJ2-7 and V is TRBV4-1; D is undetermined. The CDR3 runs 16 residues. Between the trimmed V and J ends, which lost 0 bases and 0 bases, there was a span of 12 bases. Germline loops: CDR1 MGHRA, CDR2 YSYEKL. The CDR3 DNA is TGCGCCAGCAGCCAAGAAGGCGCTTCTGCCTCCTACGAGCAGTACTTC. Encoded protein: CASSQEGASASYEQYF.

CDR3 sequence: CASSPGPRGYTF. Written as DNA, the CDR3 is TGTGCCAGCAGCCCTGGACCGCGTGGCTACACCTTC. The rearrangement links TRBV6-1 to TRBJ1-2; D unclear. Germline V gene data show CDR1 as MNHNS and CDR2 as SASEGT. Trimming removed 6 bases at V and 7 bases at J, with 12 bases between. This CDR3 comprises 12 residues.

The chain employs TRBV5-8 and TRBJ1-3; D may be TRBD1 (5 bases). The CDR3 is made up of 14 amino acids. The germline gives CDR1 SGHTS, CDR2 YDEGEE. Between the trimmed V and J ends, which lost 5 bases and 4 bases, there was a span of 13 bases. The CDR3 DNA reads as TGTGCCAGCAGTGCGATTGGGACCGGAAACACCATATATTTT. Protein product: CASSAIGTGNTIYF.

V and J are TRBV6-5 and TRBJ2-7; 10 positions agree with TRBD2. The V gene end was trimmed by 8 bases and the J gene end by 2 bases; junction bases not matched to a gene: 6. The length of the CDR3 is 14 residues. From germline, CDR1 is MNHEY and CDR2 SVGAGI. CDR3 DNA sequence: TGTGCCAGCCGTAGCGGGAGGCTTACCTACGAGCAGTACTTC. As protein: CASRSGRLTYEQYF.

The chain employs TRBV2 and TRBJ2-3; no firm D call. Trimming stripped 1 base from V and 4 bases from J, with 6 bases between. The CDR3 has 13 residues. Germline V gene sequence: CDR1 SNHLY, CDR2 FYNNEI. This CDR3 is CASSEGQSDTQYF. The CDR3 DNA follows: TGTGCCAGCAGTGAAGGGCAATCAGATACGCAGTATTTT.

V and J are TRBV25-1 and TRBJ2-7; 7 bases agree with TRBD1. Germline V CDR1 and CDR2: MGHDK, SYGVNS. The CDR3 contains 14 residues. After removal of 5 bases from V and 3 bases from J, the junction contained 7 bases not matched to a gene. Written as DNA, the CDR3 is TGTGCCAGCAGTATTGGGGCAGGGGGCTACGAGCAGTACTTC. It encodes CASSIGAGGYEQYF.

This clone has a single count. The rearrangement links TRBV20-1 to TRBJ2-7, with D possibly being TRBD1 (6 bases). Germline CDR1 reads DFQATT; CDR2 reads SNEGSKA (reference sequence). This CDR3 has 11 amino acids. Deletions cut 4 bases from V and 4 bases from J, with 8 bases between. The CDR3 here is CSATQGYEQYF. The CDR3 DNA follows: TGCAGTGCTACACAGGGATACGAGCAGTACTTC.

The genes are TRBV5-5 and TRBJ2-7; D might be TRBD1 (6 bases). Germline CDR1 is SGHKS and CDR2 is YYEKEE (reference sequence). V gave up 5 bases and J gave up 6 bases, with 15 bases separating them. The CDR3 is 13 amino acids. The CDR3 bases are TGTGCCAGCAGTCCTGGTCCAGGGGTCGAGCAGTACTTC. It translates to CASSPGPGVEQYF.

The rearrangement joins TRBV21-1 to TRBJ2-7; TRBD2 was called by the table and not checked on the DNA. TRBV21-1 is a pseudogene locus. The CDR3 spans 20 residues. The CDR3 reads CASSKKGGRGLAGASYEQYF. In nucleotides, the CDR3 is TGTGCCAGCAGCAAGAAAGGGGGCAGGGGCTTAGCGGGAGCTTCCTACGAGCAGTACTTC.

This clone appeared a few times. This sequence joins TRBV19 and TRBJ1-4; possible D gene TRBD1, 5 bases. The germline V gene encodes CDR1 LNHDA and CDR2 SQIVND (reference sequence). CDR3 length equals 16 residues. Trimming left V 0 bases short and J 2 bases short, with 10 bases between. DNA of the CDR3: TGTGCCAGTAGTATAGACAGGGTCCGGACTAATGAAAAACTGTTTTTT. Its translation: CASSIDRVRTNEKLFF.

As DNA, the CDR3 is TGTGCCAGCAGCTTAGGGGGCCACGGTGAGCAGTTCTTC. Protein: CASSLGGHGEQFF. The chain uses TRBV7-9 and TRBJ2-1; D is perhaps TRBD1 (5 bases). Germline V gene lookup returns CDR1 SEHNR and CDR2 FQNEAQ (reference sequence). Deletions cut 1 base from V and 9 bases from J, with 10 bases between. This CDR3 has 13 amino acids.

With regard to this clone: Relative to the germline gene, one junction end is altered; a read error may explain this. The V and J genes are TRBV7-9 and TRBJ2-7, with 9 bases identical to TRBD1. Germline V CDR1 and CDR2: SEHNR, FQNEAQ (reference sequence). The CDR3 has 11 amino acids. The CDR3 protein is CASRFGTGLWF. The CDR3 coding sequence is TGTGCCAGCAGATTCGGGACAGGGTTATGGTTC. The entire variable domain, with the rest obtained from reference TRBV7-9 and TRBJ2-7, is as follows: DTGVSQNPRHKITKRGQNVTFRCDPISEHNRLYWYRQTLGQGPEFLTYFQNEAQLEKSRLLSDRFSAERPKGSFSTLEIQRTEQGDSAMYLCASRFGTGLWFGPGTRLTVT.

The chain links TRBV2 to TRBJ2-3; D might be TRBD1 (5 bases). The CDR3 spans 13 residues. V was clipped by 8 bases and J by 2 bases, with 11 bases between them. Germline V gene lookup returns CDR1 SNHLY and CDR2 FYNNEI. CDR3 DNA sequence: TGTGCCAGCGCAATAGGGGCCACAGATACGCAGTATTTT. Protein: CASAIGATDTQYF.

The rearrangement joins TRBV28 to TRBJ2-4, with TRBD1 matching 7 bases. V lost 5 bases, J lost 7 bases, and 8 bases stayed unmatched. Germline values: CDR1 MDHEN, CDR2 SYDVKM. The CDR3 spans 14 residues. The CDR3 sequence is CASSPTGAGNIQYF. The DNA of the CDR3 is TGTGCCAGCAGTCCTACAGGGGCCGGGAACATTCAGTACTTC.

The gene calls are TRBV29-1 and TRBJ2-7, with a possible D match to TRBD2 (5 bases). The V gene lost 3 bases and the J gene lost 4 bases, with 13 bases spanning the gap. In germline, CDR1 is SQVTM, CDR2 ANQGSEA. This CDR3 comprises 13 residues. The CDR3 sequence is CSVEEVTGYEQYF. CDR3 nucleotide sequence: TGCAGCGTTGAGGAAGTAACGGGGTACGAGCAGTACTTC.